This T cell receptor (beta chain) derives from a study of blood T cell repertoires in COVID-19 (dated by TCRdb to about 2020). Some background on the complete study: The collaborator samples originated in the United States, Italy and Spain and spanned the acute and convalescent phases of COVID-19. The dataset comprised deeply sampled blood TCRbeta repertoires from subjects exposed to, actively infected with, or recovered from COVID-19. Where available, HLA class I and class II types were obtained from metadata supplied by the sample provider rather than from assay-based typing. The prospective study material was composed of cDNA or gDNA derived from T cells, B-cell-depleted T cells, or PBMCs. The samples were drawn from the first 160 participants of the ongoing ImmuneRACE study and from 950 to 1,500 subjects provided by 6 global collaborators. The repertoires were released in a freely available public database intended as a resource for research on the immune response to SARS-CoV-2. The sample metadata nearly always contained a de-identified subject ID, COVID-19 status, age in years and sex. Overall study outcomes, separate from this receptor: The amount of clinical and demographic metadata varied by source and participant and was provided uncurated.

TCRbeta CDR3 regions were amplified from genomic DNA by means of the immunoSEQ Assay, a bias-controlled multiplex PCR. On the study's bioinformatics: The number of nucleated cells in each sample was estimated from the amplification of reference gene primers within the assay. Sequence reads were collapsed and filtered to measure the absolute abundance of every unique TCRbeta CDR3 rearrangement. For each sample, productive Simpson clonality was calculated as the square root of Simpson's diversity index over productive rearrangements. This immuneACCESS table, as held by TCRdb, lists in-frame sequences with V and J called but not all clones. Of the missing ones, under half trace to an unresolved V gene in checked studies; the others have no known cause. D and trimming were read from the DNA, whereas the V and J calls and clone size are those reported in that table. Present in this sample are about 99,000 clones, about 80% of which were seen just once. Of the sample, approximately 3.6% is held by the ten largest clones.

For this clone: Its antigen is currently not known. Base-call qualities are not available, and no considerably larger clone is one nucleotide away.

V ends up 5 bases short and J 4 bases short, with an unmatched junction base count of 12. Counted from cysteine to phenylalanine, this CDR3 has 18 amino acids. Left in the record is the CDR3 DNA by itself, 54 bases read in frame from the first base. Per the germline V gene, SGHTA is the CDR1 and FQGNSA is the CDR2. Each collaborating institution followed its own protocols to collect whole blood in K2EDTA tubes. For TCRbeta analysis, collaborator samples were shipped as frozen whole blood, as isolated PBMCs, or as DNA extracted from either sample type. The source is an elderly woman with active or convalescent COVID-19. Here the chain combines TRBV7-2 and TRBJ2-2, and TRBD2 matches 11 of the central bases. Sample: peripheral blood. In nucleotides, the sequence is TGTGCCAGCAGCGGGCGGTATAGCGGGAGGGCGTCCACCGGGGAGCTGTTTTTT. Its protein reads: CASSGRYSGRASTGELFF.